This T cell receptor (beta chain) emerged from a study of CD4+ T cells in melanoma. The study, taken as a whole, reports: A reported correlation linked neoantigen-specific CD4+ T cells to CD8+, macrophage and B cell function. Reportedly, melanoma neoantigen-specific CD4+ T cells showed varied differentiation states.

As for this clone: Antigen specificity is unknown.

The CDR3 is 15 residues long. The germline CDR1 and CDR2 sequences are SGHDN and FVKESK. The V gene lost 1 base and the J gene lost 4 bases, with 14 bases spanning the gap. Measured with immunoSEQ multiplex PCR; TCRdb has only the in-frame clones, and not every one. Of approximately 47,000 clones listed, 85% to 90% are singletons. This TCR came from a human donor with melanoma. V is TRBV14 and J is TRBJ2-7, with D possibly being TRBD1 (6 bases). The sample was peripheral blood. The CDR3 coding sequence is TGTGCCAGCAGCCAAGGTTTCAGGGGTCCGTACGAGCAGTACTTC. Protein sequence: CASSQGFRGPYEQYF. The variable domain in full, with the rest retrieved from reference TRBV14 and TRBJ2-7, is EAGVTQFPSHSVIEKGQTVTLRCDPISGHDNLYWYRRVMGKEIKFLLHFVKESKQDESGMPNNRFLAERTGGTYSTLKVQPAELEDSGVYFCASSQGFRGPYEQYFGPGTRLTVT.